This TCR beta chain was sequenced in a study of T cell responses to AZD1222 COVID-19 vaccine. Study as a whole: Samples with a second dose at about 4 or about 12 weeks were pooled together.

The study, taken as a whole, reports: Vaccine-associated CD4 TCRs ranged over spike, dominating at 160-218 and 743-854. Nearly half of spike-specific TCRs reportedly target unmutated variant regions. Spike-specific TCR breadth and depth were elevated following two AZD1222 doses.

The assay was immunoSEQ multiplex PCR, and TCRdb's table has in-frame clones only and misses some. The repertoire consists of some 130,000 clones, with around nine tenths occurring once and the leading ten covering roughly 2%. The germline V gene has CDR1 MDHEN and CDR2 SYDVKM. The CDR3 contains 15 residues. V gave up 3 bases and J gave up 6 bases, with 18 bases separating them. Concerning this clone itself: Antigen: not known.

The sample consisted of peripheral blood, taken on day 0 of AZD1222 vaccination. This clonotype was sampled from an adult in good health. The chain combines TRBV28 with TRBJ2-7, with TRBD1 as a possible D gene (5 bases). In nucleotides, the CDR3 is TGTGCCAGCAGTTTGTGGCGGCAGGGCACGGTCGAGCAGTACTTC. The encoded protein is CASSLWRQGTVEQYF.